This T cell receptor (beta chain) was retrieved from a study of cytomegalovirus exposure and HLA in healthy donors. The PCR contained 60 Vbeta and 13 Jbeta primers. Clones were read by immunoSEQ multiplex PCR, and TCRdb kept only the in-frame ones, dropping some. The sample has tens of thousands of clones, around 60% seen once; the top ten hold approximately 4%. Germline CDR1 is SGHNT and CDR2 is YENEEA. V shed 5 bases, J shed 6 bases, and the junction held 6 bases outside the gene matches. This CDR3 comprises 14 residues. The origin of this receptor is a male donor in good health and CMV-seropositive. V usage is TRBV11-3 and J usage is TRBJ2-1; 8 bases line up with TRBD2. Specimen: PBMCs. The CDR3 DNA follows: TGTGCCAGCAGCCCGACAGGACTAGCCAATGAGCAGTTCTTC. Translation gives CASSPTGLANEQFF.